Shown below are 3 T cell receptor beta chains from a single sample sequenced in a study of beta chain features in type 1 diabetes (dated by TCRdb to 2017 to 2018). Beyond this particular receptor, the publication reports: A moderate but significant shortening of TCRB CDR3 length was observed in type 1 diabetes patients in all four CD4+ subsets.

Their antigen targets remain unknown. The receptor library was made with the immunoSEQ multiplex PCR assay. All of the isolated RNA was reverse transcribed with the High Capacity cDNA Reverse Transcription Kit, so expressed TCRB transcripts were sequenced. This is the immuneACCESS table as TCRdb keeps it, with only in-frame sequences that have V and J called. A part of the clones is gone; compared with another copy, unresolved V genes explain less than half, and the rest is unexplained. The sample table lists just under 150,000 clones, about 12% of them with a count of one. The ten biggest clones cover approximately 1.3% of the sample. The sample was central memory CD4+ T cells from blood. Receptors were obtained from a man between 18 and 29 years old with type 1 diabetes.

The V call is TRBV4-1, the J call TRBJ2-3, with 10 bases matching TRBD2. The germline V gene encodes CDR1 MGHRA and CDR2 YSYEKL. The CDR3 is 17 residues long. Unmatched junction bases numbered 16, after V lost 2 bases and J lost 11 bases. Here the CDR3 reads CASSQTPTSGADSWQYF. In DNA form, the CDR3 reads TGCGCCAGCAGCCAAACCCCTACTAGCGGGGCAGACTCATGGCAGTATTTT.

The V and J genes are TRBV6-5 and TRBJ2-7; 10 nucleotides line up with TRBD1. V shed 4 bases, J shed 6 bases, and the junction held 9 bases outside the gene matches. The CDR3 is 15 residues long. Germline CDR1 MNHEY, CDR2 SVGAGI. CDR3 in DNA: TGTGCCAGCAGTTTGACAGGGGGCGCATCATCCGAGCAGTACTTC. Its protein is CASSLTGGASSEQYF.

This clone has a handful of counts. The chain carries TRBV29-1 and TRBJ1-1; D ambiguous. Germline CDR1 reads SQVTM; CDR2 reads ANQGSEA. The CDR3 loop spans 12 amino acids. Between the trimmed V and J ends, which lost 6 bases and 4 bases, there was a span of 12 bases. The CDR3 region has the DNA TGCAGCGTGATAGAGTTGGGCACTGAAGCTTTCTTT. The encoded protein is CSVIELGTEAFF.